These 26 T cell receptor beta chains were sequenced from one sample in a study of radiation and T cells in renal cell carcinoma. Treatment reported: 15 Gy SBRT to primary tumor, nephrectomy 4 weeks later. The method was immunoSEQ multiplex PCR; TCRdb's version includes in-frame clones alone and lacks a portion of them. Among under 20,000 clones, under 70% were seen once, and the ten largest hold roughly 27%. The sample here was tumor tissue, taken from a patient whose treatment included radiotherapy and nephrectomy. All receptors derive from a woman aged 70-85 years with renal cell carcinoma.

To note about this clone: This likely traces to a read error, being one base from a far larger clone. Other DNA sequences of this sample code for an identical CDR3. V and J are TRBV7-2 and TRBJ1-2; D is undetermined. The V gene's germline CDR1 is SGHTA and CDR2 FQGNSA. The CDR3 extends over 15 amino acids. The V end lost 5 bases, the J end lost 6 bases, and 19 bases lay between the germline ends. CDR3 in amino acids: CASSQVEATGDGYTF. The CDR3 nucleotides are TGTGCCAGCAGCCAAGTGGAGGCCACCGGAGATGGCTACACCTTC.

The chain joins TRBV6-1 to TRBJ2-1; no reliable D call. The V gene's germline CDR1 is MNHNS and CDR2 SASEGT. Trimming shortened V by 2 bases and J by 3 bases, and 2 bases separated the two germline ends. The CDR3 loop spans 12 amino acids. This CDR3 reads CASSELYNEQFF. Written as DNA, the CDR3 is TGTGCCAGCAGTGAACTCTACAATGAGCAGTTCTTC.

The CDR3: CASSQGTSGGNYEQYF. The CDR3 DNA reads as TGCGCCAGCAGCCAAGGGACTAGCGGGGGGAACTACGAGCAGTACTTC. V usage is TRBV4-1 and J usage is TRBJ2-7; 14 bases are a match to TRBD2. CDR1 is MGHRA, CDR2 YSYEKL, per germline. CDR3 size: 16 residues. Trimming took 1 base from V and 3 from J; bases not matched to a gene: 2.

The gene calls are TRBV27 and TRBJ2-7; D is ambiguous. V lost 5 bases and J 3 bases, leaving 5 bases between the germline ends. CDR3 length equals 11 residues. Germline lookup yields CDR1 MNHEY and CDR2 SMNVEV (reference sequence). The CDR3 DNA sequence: TGTGCCAGCAGTAACTACTACGAGCAGTACTTC. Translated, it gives CASSNYYEQYF.

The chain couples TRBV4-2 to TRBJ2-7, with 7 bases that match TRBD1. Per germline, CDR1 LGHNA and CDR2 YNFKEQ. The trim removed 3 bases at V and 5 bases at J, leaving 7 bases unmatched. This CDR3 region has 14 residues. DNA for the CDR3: TGTGCCAGCAGCCACCCGGGACAGCCGGACGAGCAGTACTTC. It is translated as CASSHPGQPDEQYF.

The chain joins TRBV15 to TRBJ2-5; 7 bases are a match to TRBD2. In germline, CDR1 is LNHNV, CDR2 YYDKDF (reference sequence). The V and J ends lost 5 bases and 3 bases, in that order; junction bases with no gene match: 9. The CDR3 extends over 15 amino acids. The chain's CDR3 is CATSLGRAEKETQYF. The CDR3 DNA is TGTGCCACCAGCTTAGGGAGGGCGGAAAAAGAGACCCAGTACTTC.

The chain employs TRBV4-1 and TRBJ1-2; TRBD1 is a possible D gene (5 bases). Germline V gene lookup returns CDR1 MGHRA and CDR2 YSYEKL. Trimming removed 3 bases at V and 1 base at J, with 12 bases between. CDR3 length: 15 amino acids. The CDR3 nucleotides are TGCGCCAGCAGCCACCCGACGGGGCTTAACTATGGCTACACCTTC. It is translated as CASSHPTGLNYGYTF.

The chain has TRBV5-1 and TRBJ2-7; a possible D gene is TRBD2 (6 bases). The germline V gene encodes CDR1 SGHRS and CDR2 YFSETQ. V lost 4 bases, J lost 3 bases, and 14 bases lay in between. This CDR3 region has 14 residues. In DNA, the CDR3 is TGCGCCAGCAGCCCGGCGGACGGGGGCTACGAGCAGTACTTC. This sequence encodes CASSPADGGYEQYF.

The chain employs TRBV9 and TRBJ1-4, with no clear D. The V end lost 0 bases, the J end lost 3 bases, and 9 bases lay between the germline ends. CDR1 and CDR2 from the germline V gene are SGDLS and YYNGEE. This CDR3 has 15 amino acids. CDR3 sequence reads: CASSVGTIPNEKLFF. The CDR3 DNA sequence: TGTGCCAGCAGCGTAGGGACCATCCCTAATGAAAAACTGTTTTTT.

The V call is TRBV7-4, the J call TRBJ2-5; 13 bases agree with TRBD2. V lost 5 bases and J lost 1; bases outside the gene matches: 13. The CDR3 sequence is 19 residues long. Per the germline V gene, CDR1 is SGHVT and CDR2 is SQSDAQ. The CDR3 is CASSPRPRLAGGFQETQYF. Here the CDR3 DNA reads TGTGCCAGCAGCCCCCGCCCCCGACTAGCGGGAGGTTTCCAAGAGACCCAGTACTTC.

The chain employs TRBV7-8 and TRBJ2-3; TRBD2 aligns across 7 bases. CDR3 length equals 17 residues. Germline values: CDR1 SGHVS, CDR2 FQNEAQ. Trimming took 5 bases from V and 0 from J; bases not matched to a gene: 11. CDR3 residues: CASSPVGSSGSTDTQYF. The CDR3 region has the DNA TGTGCCAGCAGCCCTGTGGGCTCTAGCGGAAGCACAGATACGCAGTATTTT.

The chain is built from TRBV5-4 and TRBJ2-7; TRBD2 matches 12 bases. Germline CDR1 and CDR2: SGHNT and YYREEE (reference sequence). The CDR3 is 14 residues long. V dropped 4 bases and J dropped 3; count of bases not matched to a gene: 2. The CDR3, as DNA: TGTGCCAGCAGCCAGGGACTAGCGGGCTACGAGCAGTACTTC. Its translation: CASSQGLAGYEQYF.

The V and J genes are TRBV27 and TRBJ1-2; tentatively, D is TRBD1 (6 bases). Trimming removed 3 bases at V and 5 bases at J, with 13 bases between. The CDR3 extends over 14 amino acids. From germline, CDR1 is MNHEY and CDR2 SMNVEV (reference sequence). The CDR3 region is CASSLAGDIYGYTF. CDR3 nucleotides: TGTGCCAGCAGTTTGGCGGGGGACATTTATGGCTACACCTTC.

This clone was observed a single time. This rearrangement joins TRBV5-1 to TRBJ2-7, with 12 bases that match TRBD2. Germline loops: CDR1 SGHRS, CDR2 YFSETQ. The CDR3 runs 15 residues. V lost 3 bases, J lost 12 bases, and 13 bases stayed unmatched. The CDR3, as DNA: TGCGCCAGCAGCTCGACTAGCGGGGGCTCGCTTTCTCCGTACTTC. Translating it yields CASSSTSGGSLSPYF.

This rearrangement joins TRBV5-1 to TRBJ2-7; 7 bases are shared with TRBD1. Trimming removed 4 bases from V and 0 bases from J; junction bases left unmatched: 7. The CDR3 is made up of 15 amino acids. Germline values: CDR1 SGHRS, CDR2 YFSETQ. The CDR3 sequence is CASSAVDRVSYEQYF. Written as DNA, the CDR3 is TGCGCCAGCAGCGCGGTTGACAGGGTCTCCTACGAGCAGTACTTC.

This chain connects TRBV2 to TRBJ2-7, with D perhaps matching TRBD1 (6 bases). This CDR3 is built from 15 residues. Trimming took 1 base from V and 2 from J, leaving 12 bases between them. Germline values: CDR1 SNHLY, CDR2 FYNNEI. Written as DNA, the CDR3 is TGTGCCAGCAGTGAAGACAGGGAAATCACCTACGAGCAGTACTTC. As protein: CASSEDREITYEQYF.

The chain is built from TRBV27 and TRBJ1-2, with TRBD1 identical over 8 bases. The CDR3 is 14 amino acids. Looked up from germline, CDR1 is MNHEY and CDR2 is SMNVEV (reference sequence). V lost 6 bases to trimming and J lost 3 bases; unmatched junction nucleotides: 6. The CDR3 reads CASSSMTGDYGYTF. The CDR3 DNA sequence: TGTGCCAGCAGCTCCATGACAGGGGACTATGGCTACACCTTC.

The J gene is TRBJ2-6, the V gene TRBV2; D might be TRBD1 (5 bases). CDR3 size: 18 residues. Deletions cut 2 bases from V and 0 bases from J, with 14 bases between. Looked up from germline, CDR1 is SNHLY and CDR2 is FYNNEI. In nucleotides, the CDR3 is TGTGCCAGCAGTGAACCTCGCGCTGACAGCTCTGGGGCCAACGTCCTGACTTTC. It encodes CASSEPRADSSGANVLTF.

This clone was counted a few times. The CDR3 DNA reads TGTGCCAGCAGCCCGAACCCAGGGAGACAGATCTCTGGAAACACCATATATTTT. It is translated as CASSPNPGRQISGNTIYF. The V gene is TRBV14, the J gene TRBJ1-3, with D maybe TRBD1 (5 bases). V lost 4 bases, J lost 0 bases, and 19 bases lay in between. Germline V gene lookup returns CDR1 SGHDN and CDR2 FVKESK. The CDR3 is 18 residues long.

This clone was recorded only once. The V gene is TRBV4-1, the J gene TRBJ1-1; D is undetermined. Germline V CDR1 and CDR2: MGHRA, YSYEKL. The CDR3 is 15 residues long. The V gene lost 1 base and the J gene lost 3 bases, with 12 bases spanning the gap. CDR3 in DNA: TGCGCCAGCAGCCAAGTGAGTCTTAGGGACACTGAAGCTTTCTTT. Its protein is CASSQVSLRDTEAFF.

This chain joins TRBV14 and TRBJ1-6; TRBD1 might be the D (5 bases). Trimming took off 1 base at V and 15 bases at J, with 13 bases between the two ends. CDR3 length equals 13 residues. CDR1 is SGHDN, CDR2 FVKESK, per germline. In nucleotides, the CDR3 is TGTGCCAGCAGCCAAGCGATCGGGGCTCACCTCCACTTT. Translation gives CASSQAIGAHLHF.

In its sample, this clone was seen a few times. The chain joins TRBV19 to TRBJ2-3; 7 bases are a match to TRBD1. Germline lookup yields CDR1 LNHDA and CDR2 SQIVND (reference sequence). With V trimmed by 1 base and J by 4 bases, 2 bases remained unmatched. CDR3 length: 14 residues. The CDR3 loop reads CASSIGQGPDTQYF. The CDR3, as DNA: TGTGCCAGTAGTATAGGACAGGGCCCAGATACGCAGTATTTT.

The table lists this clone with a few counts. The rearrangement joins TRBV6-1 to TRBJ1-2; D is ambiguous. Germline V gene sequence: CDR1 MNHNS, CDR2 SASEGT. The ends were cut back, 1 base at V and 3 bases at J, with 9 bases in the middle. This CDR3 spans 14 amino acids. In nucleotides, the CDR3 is TGTGCCAGCAGTGAAGTCGGGGAGTACTATGGCTACACCTTC. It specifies CASSEVGEYYGYTF.

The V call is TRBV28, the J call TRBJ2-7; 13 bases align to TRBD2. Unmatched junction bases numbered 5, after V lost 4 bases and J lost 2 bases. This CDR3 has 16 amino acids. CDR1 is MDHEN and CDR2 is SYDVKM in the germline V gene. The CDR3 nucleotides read TGTGCCAGCAGTTATCGGACTAGCGGGAGCACCTACGAGCAGTACTTC. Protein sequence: CASSYRTSGSTYEQYF.

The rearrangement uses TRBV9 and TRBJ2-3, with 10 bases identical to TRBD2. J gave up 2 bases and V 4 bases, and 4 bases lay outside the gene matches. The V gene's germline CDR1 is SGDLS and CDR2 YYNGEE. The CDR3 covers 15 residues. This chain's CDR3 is CASSLAGATTDTQYF. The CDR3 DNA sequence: TGTGCCAGCAGCCTAGCGGGGGCCACCACAGATACGCAGTATTTT. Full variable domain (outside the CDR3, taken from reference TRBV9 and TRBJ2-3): DSGVTQTPKHLITATGQRVTLRCSPRSGDLSVYWYQQSLDQGLQFLIQYYNGEERAKGNILERFSAQQFPDLHSELNLSSLELGDSALYFCASSLAGATTDTQYFGPGTRLTVL.

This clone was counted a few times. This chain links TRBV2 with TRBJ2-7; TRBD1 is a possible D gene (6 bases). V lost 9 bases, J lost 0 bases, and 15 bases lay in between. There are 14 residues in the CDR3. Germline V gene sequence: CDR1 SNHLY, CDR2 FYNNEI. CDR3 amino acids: CARSGTRVSYEQYF. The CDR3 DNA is TGTGCCAGATCTGGGACAAGGGTCTCCTACGAGCAGTACTTC.